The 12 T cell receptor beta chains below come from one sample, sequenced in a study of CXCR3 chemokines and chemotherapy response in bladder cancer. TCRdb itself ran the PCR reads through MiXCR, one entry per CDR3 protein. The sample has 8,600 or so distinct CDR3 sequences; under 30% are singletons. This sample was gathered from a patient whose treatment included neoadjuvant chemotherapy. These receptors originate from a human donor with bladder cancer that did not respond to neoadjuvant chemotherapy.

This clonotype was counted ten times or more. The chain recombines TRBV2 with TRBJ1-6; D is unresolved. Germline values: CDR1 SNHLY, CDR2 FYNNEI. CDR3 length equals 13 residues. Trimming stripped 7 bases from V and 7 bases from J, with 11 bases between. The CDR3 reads CASTDKENSPLHF. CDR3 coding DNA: TGTGCCAGCACCGATAAAGAAAATTCACCCCTCCACTTT. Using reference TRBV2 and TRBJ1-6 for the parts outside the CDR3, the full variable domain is EPEVTQTPSHQVTQMGQEVILRCVPISNHLYFYWYRQILGQKVEFLVSFYNNEISEKSEIFDDQFSVERPDGSNFTLKIRSTKLEDSAMYFCASTDKENSPLHFGNGTRLTVT.

CDR3 DNA: TGTGCCAGCAGTTTAGTCTGGGACGGGGAGCACACAGATACGCAGTATTTT. This sequence encodes CASSLVWDGEHTDTQYF. The V call is TRBV27, the J call TRBJ2-3; D is tentatively TRBD1 or TRBD2 (5 bases each). The CDR3 sequence is 17 residues long. V was trimmed by 2 bases and J by 2 bases, leaving 17 bases between them. Germline V CDR1 and CDR2: MNHEY, SMNVEV (reference sequence).

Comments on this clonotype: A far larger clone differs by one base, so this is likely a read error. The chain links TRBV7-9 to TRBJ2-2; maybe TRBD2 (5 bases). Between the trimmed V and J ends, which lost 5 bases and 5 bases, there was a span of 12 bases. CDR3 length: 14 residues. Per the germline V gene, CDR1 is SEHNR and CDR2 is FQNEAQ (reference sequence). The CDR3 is CASSNSPGTGELFF. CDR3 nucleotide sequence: TGTGCCAGCAGCAACAGCCCGGGGACCGGGGAGCTGTTTTTT.

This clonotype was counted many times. The CDR3 sequence: CSAAGGPSNTEAFF. The DNA for the CDR3 is TGCAGTGCCGCGGGGGGACCGTCGAACACTGAAGCTTTCTTT. V usage is TRBV20-1 and J usage is TRBJ1-1; D possibly corresponds to TRBD1 (5 bases). The CDR3 spans 14 residues. CDR1 and CDR2 (germline): DFQATT, SNEGSKA (reference sequence). Trimming shortened V by 6 bases and J by 1 base, and 15 bases separated the two germline ends.

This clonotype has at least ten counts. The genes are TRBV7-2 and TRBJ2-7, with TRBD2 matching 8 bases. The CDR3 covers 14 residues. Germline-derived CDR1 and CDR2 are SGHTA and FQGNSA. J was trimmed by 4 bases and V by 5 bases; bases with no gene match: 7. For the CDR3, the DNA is TGTGCCAGCAGCCTGACTAGCGCACCTTACGAGCAGTACTTC. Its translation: CASSLTSAPYEQYF.

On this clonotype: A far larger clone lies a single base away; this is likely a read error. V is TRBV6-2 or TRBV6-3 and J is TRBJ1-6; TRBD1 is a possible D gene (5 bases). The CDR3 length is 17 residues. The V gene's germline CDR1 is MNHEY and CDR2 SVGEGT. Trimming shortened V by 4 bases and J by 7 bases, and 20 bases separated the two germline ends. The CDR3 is CASSLSPTVTENSPLHF. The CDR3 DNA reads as TGTGCCAGCAGTTTATCGCCGACCGTGACAGAGAATTCACCCCTCCACTTT.

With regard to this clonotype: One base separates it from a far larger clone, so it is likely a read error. The DNA for the CDR3 is TGTGCCTGTAGACAGAGCACAGATACGCAGTATTTT. Translated, it gives CACRQSTDTQYF. The chain joins TRBV7-2 to TRBJ2-3; TRBD1 might be the D (5 bases). Germline V lookup: CDR1 SGHTA, CDR2 FQGNSA. CDR3 size: 12 residues. Trimming took 11 bases from V and 0 from J, leaving 9 bases between them.

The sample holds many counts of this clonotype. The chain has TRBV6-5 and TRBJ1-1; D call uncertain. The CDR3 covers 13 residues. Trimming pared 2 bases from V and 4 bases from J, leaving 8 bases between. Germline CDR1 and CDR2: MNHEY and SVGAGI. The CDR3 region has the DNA TGTGCCAGCAGTTACCTCGGCGGCACTGAAGCTTTCTTT. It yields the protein CASSYLGGTEAFF.

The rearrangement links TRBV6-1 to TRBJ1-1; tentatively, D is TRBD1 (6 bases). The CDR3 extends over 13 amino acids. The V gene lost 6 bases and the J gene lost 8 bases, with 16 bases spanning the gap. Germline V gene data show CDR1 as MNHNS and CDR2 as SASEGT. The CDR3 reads CASSPGQSREAFF. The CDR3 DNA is TGTGCCAGCAGCCCCGGACAGTCCAGGGAAGCTTTCTTT.

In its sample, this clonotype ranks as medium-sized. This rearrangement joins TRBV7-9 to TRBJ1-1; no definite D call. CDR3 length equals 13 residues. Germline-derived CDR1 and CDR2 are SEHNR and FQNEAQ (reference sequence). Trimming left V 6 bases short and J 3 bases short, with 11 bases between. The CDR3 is CASRYGSYTEAFF. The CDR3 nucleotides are TGTGCCAGCAGATACGGGTCGTACACTGAAGCTTTCTTT.

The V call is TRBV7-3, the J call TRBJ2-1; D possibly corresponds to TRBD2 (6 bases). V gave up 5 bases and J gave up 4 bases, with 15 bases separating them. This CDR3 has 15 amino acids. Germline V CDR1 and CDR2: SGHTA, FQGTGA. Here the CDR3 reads CASSPASDAYNEQFF. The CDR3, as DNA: TGTGCCAGCAGCCCGGCTAGCGACGCTTACAATGAGCAGTTCTTC.

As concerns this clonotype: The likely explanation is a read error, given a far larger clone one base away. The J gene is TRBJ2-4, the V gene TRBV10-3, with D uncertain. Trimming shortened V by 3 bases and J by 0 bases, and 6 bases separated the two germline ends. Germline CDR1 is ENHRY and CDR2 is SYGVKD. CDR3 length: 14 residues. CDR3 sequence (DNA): TGTGCCATCAGTGAAACCCAAGCCAAAAACATTCAGTACTTC. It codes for CAISETQAKNIQYF.